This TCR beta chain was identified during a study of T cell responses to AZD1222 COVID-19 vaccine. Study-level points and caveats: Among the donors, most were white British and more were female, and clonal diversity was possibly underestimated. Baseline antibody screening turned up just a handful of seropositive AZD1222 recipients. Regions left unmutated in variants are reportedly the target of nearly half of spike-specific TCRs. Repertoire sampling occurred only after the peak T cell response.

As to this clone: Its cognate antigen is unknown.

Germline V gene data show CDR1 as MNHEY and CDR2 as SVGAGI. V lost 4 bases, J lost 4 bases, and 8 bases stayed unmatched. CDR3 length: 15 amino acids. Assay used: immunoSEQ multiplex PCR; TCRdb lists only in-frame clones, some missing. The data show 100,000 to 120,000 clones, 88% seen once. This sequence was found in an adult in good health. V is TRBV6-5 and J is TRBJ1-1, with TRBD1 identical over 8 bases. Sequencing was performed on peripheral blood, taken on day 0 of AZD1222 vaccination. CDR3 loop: CASSWAGGWGTEAFF. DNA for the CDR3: TGTGCCAGCAGTTGGGCAGGGGGCTGGGGCACTGAAGCTTTCTTT.